There are many counts of the clone carrying this T cell receptor (beta chain). Its target is not known. Germline loops: CDR1 SGHKS, CDR2 YYEKEE (reference sequence). The CDR3 contains 15 residues. Trimming took 4 bases from V and 4 from J; bases not matched to a gene: 5. The sample comes from a study of T-cell reconstitution after alpha-beta-depleted transplantation in children. General study points: Expanded graft clones numbering several hundred reportedly gave rise to alpha-beta T cells about two months after transplant. Newly made T cells mostly supplied T-cell counts and diversity one year after transplant.

Researchers prepared the TCRbeta library using unique molecular identifiers, the study reports. TCRdb recomputed calls from the PCR reads with MiXCR, one row per CDR3 protein. The sample has 700,000 or so distinct CDR3 sequences, around 14% seen once. The V and J genes are TRBV5-5 and TRBJ2-3, with 11 nucleotides matching TRBD2. This specimen consisted of PBMCs, obtained before TCRalphabeta/CD19-depleted stem cell transplant. The receptor's source is a girl aged 2-10 years with congenital amegakaryocytic thrombocytopenia, due to receive a stem cell transplant. Here the CDR3 DNA reads TGTGCCAGCAGCCGGTCGGGACTAGCGGCAGATACGCAGTATTTT. Its protein is CASSRSGLAADTQYF. The complete variable domain, with remaining parts taken from reference TRBV5-5 and TRBJ2-3, reads DAGVTQSPTHLIKTRGQQVTLRCSPISGHKSVSWYQQVLGQGPQFIFQYYEKEERGRGNFPDRFSARQFPNYSSELNVNALLLGDSALYLCASSRSGLAADTQYFGPGTRLTVL.